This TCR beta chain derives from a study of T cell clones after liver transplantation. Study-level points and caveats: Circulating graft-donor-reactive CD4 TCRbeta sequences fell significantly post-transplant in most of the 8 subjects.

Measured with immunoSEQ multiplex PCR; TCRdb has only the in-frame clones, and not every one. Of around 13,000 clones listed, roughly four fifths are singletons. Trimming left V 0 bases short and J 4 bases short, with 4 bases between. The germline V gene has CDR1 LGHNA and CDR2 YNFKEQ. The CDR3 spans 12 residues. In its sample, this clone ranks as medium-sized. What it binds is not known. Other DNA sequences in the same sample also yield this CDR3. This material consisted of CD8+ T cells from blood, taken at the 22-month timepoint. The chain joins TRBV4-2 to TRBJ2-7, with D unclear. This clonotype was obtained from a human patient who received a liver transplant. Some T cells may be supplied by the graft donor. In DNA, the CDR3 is TGTGCCAGCAGCCAAGACTCTTACGAGCAGTACTTC. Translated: CASSQDSYEQYF.